The rows below give T cell receptor beta chains drawn from one sample of a study of blood T cell repertoires in COVID-19. Sequencing used immunoSEQ multiplex PCR; TCRdb keeps in-frame clones, though not all of them. The sample has 200,000 or so clones; 88% are singletons. Specimen: PBMCs or T cells enriched from blood (not recorded which). These receptors were taken from a woman in her thirties who had recovered from COVID-19. CDR3s include the opening cysteine and the closing phenylalanine or tryptophan. A D gene is named only where the DNA matches it firmly. Only part of the rows carry a size: once, few, many, or a class if the clone is expanded.

d_gene: TRBD1; v_gene: TRBV27; j_gene: TRBJ2-7; abundance: .; CDR3nt: TGTGCCAGCAGTTTGGGACAGACCTACGAGCAGTACTTC; CDR3aa: CASSLGQTYEQYF
d_gene: TRBD1; v_gene: TRBV12-5; j_gene: TRBJ1-3; abundance: .; CDR3nt: TGTGCTAGTGGTTACCGGGACAGCTCTGGAAACACCATATATTTT; CDR3aa: CASGYRDSSGNTIYF
d_gene: TRBD2; v_gene: TRBV11-3; j_gene: TRBJ2-1; abundance: .; CDR3nt: TGTGCCAGCAGCTTAGGCTCGGGGACGGGAGGGAATGAGCAGTTCTTC; CDR3aa: CASSLGSGTGGNEQFF
d_gene: .; v_gene: TRBV29-1; j_gene: TRBJ1-1; abundance: .; CDR3nt: TGCAGCGTTGATTCGGAGGGCACTGAAGCTTTCTTT; CDR3aa: CSVDSEGTEAFF
d_gene: .; v_gene: TRBV6-2/TRBV6-3; j_gene: TRBJ1-1; abundance: .; CDR3nt: TGTGCCAGCAGTTACGTCCCAGGGGAGACTGAAGCTTTCTTT; CDR3aa: CASSYVPGETEAFF
d_gene: .; v_gene: TRBV6-5; j_gene: TRBJ1-1; abundance: .; CDR3nt: TGTGCCAGCAGTTACAACAGGGCGGAAGCTTTCTTT; CDR3aa: CASSYNRAEAFF
d_gene: TRBD1; v_gene: TRBV10-3; j_gene: TRBJ2-7; abundance: .; CDR3nt: TGTGCCATCAGTGAGGGACAGGGTGCTCCTTACGAGCAGTACTTC; CDR3aa: CAISEGQGAPYEQYF
d_gene: TRBD1; v_gene: TRBV14; j_gene: TRBJ2-1; abundance: .; CDR3nt: TGTGCCAGCAGCCAAGATATGTATGGGGACAGGGCCTACAATGAGCAGTTCTTC; CDR3aa: CASSQDMYGDRAYNEQFF
d_gene: .; v_gene: TRBV5-1; j_gene: TRBJ2-3; abundance: .; CDR3nt: TGCGCCAGCAGCTTGGTCGCGGGGGCAGGAGATACGCAGTATTTT; CDR3aa: CASSLVAGAGDTQYF
d_gene: TRBD2; v_gene: TRBV19; j_gene: TRBJ2-5; abundance: .; CDR3nt: TGTGCCAGTAGTGAGTTTGGGACTAGCGGGGGACCCCAAGAGACCCAGTACTTC; CDR3aa: CASSEFGTSGGPQETQYF
d_gene: TRBD1; v_gene: TRBV5-4; j_gene: TRBJ2-7; abundance: .; CDR3nt: TGTGCCAGCAGCTTGGGACCGACAGGGGGCGAGCAGTACTTC; CDR3aa: CASSLGPTGGEQYF
d_gene: TRBD2; v_gene: TRBV5-4; j_gene: TRBJ2-1; abundance: .; CDR3nt: TGTGCCAGCAGCCCCGGACTAGCGGGGGGGAATGAGCAGTTCTTC; CDR3aa: CASSPGLAGGNEQFF
d_gene: .; v_gene: TRBV6-5; j_gene: TRBJ1-4; abundance: .; CDR3nt: TGTGCCAGCAGCCGTAGTTCGAGGACTAATGAAAAACTGTTTTTT; CDR3aa: CASSRSSRTNEKLFF
d_gene: .; v_gene: TRBV4-2; j_gene: TRBJ2-1; abundance: .; CDR3nt: TGTGCCAGCAGCCAATTTCTGACATCTTCCAATGAGCAGTTCTTC; CDR3aa: CASSQFLTSSNEQFF
d_gene: .; v_gene: TRBV19; j_gene: TRBJ1-3; abundance: .; CDR3nt: TGTGCCAGTATCCGCGAGACAGGACCCTCTGGAAACACCATATATTTT; CDR3aa: CASIRETGPSGNTIYF
d_gene: .; v_gene: TRBV6-5; j_gene: TRBJ2-7; abundance: .; CDR3nt: TGTGCCAGCAGTTCATCCAACGAGCAGTACTTC; CDR3aa: CASSSSNEQYF
d_gene: .; v_gene: TRBV6-5; j_gene: TRBJ1-2; abundance: .; CDR3nt: TGTGCCAGCAGTTACTACCAGGGGTATGGCTACACCTTC; CDR3aa: CASSYYQGYGYTF
d_gene: .; v_gene: TRBV5-5; j_gene: TRBJ1-3; abundance: few; CDR3nt: TGTGCCAGCAGCTTGCATTGGCAGGGTCGGAACACCATATATTTT; CDR3aa: CASSLHWQGRNTIYF
d_gene: TRBD2; v_gene: TRBV4-1; j_gene: TRBJ2-5; abundance: .; CDR3nt: TGCGCCAGCAGCCAAGATCTACTAGCGGGGAGAGTGGAGACCCAGTACTTC; CDR3aa: CASSQDLLAGRVETQYF
d_gene: .; v_gene: TRBV4-1; j_gene: TRBJ2-1; abundance: .; CDR3nt: TGCGCCAGCAGCCTCAAGGGGAATGAGCAGTTCTTC; CDR3aa: CASSLKGNEQFF
d_gene: .; v_gene: TRBV7-2; j_gene: TRBJ1-1; abundance: .; CDR3nt: TGTGCCAGCAGCTTCACGCAGGGGACTGAAGCTTTCTTT; CDR3aa: CASSFTQGTEAFF
d_gene: .; v_gene: TRBV6-2/TRBV6-3; j_gene: TRBJ2-7; abundance: few; CDR3nt: TGTGCCAGCAGCCCGAGAAAGTTTGACGAGCAGTACTTC; CDR3aa: CASSPRKFDEQYF
d_gene: .; v_gene: TRBV29-1; j_gene: TRBJ1-2; abundance: .; CDR3nt: TGCAGCGTTGAAGAGTTGGAGGGTAACTATGGCTACACCTTC; CDR3aa: CSVEELEGNYGYTF
d_gene: TRBD1; v_gene: TRBV19; j_gene: TRBJ2-7; abundance: .; CDR3nt: TGTGCCAGTAGTATAGATCTGCGACAGGGGACCTACGAGCAGTACTTC; CDR3aa: CASSIDLRQGTYEQYF
d_gene: TRBD1; v_gene: TRBV19; j_gene: TRBJ1-2; abundance: once; CDR3nt: TGTGCCAGTAGTATCGCGCCTAACAGGGGCTATGGCTACACCTTC; CDR3aa: CASSIAPNRGYGYTF
d_gene: .; v_gene: TRBV13; j_gene: TRBJ1-2; abundance: .; CDR3nt: TGTGCCAGCAGCTTTACGGGGGGAAATGGCTACACCTTC; CDR3aa: CASSFTGGNGYTF
d_gene: .; v_gene: TRBV12-3/TRBV12-4; j_gene: TRBJ1-3; abundance: .; CDR3nt: TGTGCCAGCAGTTTAGGGGGACAACTGGACCTATATTTT; CDR3aa: CASSLGGQLDLYF
d_gene: .; v_gene: TRBV19; j_gene: TRBJ1-6; abundance: .; CDR3nt: TGTGCCAGTAGTAAGGGGCAGGATAATTCACCCCTCCACTTT; CDR3aa: CASSKGQDNSPLHF
d_gene: TRBD1; v_gene: TRBV9; j_gene: TRBJ2-7; abundance: .; CDR3nt: TGTGCCAGCAGCGGGGACAGTTCCTACGAGCAGTACTTC; CDR3aa: CASSGDSSYEQYF
d_gene: .; v_gene: TRBV25-1; j_gene: TRBJ1-1; abundance: .; CDR3nt: TGTGCCAGCAGTGACGACCGCGGGGGAGAAGCTTTCTTT; CDR3aa: CASSDDRGGEAFF
d_gene: .; v_gene: TRBV25-1; j_gene: TRBJ2-4; abundance: .; CDR3nt: TGTGCCAGCAGTGAATCAGGGGCCAAAAACATTCAGTACTTC; CDR3aa: CASSESGAKNIQYF